This entry is about one TCR beta chain. Its antigen is unknown. This sample stems from a study of shared clonotypes between healthy human individuals. In the study overall: Each donor's CD8 memory used one plate, CD8 naive two, each CD4 subset three.

General study results and limits: For naive CD4 cells, around 5% of clonotypes were shared across several donors. Against clonotypes common to all four donors, non-shared ones had lower generation probabilities. Rarefaction revealed incomplete sorted-subset sequencing despite large depth.

The CDR3 spans 14 residues. Losses at the gene ends were 1 base for V and 6 bases for J; bases not matched to a gene: 5. The germline gives CDR1 LNHNV, CDR2 YYDKDF (reference sequence). Using immunoSEQ multiplex PCR, the repertoire was profiled, and TCRdb retains in-frame clones only, with some absent. The table includes around 2,000,000 clones, approximately 94% detected once. It was CD45RO-negative cells, positively selected for CCR7, that made up naive CD8 cells, with terminally differentiated effector memory CD45RA+ cells excluded. The sequence derives from a man younger than 35 in good health. The genes are TRBV15 and TRBJ1-2; 7 positions agree with TRBD1. The sequenced material came from naive CD8+ T cells sorted from blood. CDR3 bases: TGTGCCACCAGCAGAGGAGAGGGGGCGGATGGCTACACCTTC. Protein: CATSRGEGADGYTF.